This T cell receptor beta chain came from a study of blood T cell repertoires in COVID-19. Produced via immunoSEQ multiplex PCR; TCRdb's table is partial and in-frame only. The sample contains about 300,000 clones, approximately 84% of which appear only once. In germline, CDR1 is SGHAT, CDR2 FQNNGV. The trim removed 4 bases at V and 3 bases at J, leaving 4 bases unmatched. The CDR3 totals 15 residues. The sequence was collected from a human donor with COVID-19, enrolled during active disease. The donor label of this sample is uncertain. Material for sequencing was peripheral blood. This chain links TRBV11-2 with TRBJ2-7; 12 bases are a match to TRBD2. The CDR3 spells CASSSWTSGNYEQYF. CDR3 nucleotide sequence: TGTGCCAGCAGCTCCTGGACTAGCGGGAACTACGAGCAGTACTTC. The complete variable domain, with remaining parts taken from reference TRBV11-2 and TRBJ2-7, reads EAGVAQSPRYKIIEKRQSVAFWCNPISGHATLYWYQQILGQGPKLLIQFQNNGVVDDSQLPKDRFSAERLKGVDSTLKIQPAKLEDSAVYLCASSSWTSGNYEQYFGPGTRLTVT.